This T cell receptor (beta chain) was retrieved from a study of cytomegalovirus exposure and HLA in healthy donors. Turning to the study itself: The approximately 700 first-cohort repertoires shared a platform with the 100 to 150 validation repertoires, as reported in a later analysis. Study-wide results and limits: Rare TCR sequences predominated, though certain public TCRs were found in many donors. 164 TCR beta chains were listed as cytomegalovirus-associated.

Concerning this clone itself: Its matching antigen is unknown.

The repertoire was sequenced with immunoSEQ multiplex PCR; TCRdb's copy has only in-frame clones and lacks some. The data hold roughly 73,000 clones, with around 96% observed a single time. Sequenced material: PBMCs. The source is a man aged 18 to 29 in good health and CMV-seronegative.

CDR3 in amino acids: CASSLPGREKLFF. The CDR3 DNA reads TGTGCCAGCAGCTTACCCGGGAGGGAAAAACTGTTTTTT. The chain carries TRBV7-9 and TRBJ1-4, with D unclear. The V gene's germline CDR1 is SEHNR and CDR2 FQNEAQ (reference sequence). Trimming stripped 2 bases from V and 8 bases from J, with 9 bases between. The length of the CDR3 is 13 residues. The complete variable domain, with remaining parts taken from reference TRBV7-9 and TRBJ1-4, reads DTGVSQNPRHKITKRGQNVTFRCDPISEHNRLYWYRQTLGQGPEFLTYFQNEAQLEKSRLLSDRFSAERPKGSFSTLEIQRTEQGDSAMYLCASSLPGREKLFFGSGTQLSVL.